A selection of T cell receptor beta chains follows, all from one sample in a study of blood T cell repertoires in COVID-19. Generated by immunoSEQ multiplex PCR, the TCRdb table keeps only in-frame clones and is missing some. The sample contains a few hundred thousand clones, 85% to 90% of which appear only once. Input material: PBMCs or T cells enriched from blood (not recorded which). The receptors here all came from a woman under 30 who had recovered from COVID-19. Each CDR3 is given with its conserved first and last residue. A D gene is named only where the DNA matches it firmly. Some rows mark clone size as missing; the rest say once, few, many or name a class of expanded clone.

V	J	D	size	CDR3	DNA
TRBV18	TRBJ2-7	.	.	CASSPFRGTTSYEQYF	TGTGCCAGCTCACCATTTAGGGGGACGACCTCCTACGAGCAGTACTTC
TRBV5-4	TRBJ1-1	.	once	CASSLGSGKRNTEAFF	TGTGCCAGCAGCCTGGGCAGCGGGAAGAGGAACACTGAAGCTTTCTTT
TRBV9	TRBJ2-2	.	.	CASSGPDGGVRSSPGELFF	TGTGCCAGCAGCGGACCCGACGGAGGGGTCAGGTCCTCCCCCGGGGAGCTGTTTTTT
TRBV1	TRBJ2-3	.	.	CTRSSPGTDTQYF	TGCACCAGGAGCTCCCCGGGAACAGATACGCAGTATTTT
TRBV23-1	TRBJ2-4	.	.	CATKPKNIQYF	TGCGCCACGAAGCCCAAAAACATTCAGTACTTC
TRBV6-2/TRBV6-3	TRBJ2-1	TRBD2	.	CASSQIAGFNNEQFF	TGTGCCAGCAGCCAAATAGCGGGGTTCAACAATGAGCAGTTCTTC
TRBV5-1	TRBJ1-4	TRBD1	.	CASSVGTEENEKLFF	TGCGCCAGCAGCGTAGGGACAGAAGAGAATGAAAAACTGTTTTTT
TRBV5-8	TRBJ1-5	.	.	CASLGGFNQPQHF	TGTGCCAGCCTCGGAGGCTTCAATCAGCCCCAGCATTTT
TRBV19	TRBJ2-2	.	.	CASSPMTRDTGELFF	TGTGCCAGTAGTCCGATGACCCGGGACACCGGGGAGCTGTTTTTT
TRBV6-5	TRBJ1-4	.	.	CASSYGARNEKLFF	TGTGCCAGCAGTTACGGGGCGCGTAATGAAAAACTGTTTTTT
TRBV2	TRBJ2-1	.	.	CASSIQGYSEQFF	TGTGCCAGCAGCATCCAGGGGTATAGTGAGCAGTTCTTC
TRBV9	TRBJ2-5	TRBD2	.	CASSVGGLANFQETQYF	TGTGCCAGCAGCGTGGGGGGACTAGCTAACTTCCAAGAGACCCAGTACTTC
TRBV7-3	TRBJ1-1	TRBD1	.	CASSLEGATEAFF	TGTGCCAGCAGCTTAGAGGGGGCGACTGAAGCTTTCTTT
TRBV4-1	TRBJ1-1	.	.	CASSQPRQVEAFF	TGCGCCAGCAGCCAACCCCGACAGGTTGAAGCTTTCTTT
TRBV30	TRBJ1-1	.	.	CAWSVTQGTEAFF	TGTGCCTGGAGTGTAACTCAGGGGACTGAAGCTTTCTTT
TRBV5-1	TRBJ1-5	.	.	CASSLHCPQHF	TGCGCCAGCAGCTTACATTGTCCCCAGCATTTT